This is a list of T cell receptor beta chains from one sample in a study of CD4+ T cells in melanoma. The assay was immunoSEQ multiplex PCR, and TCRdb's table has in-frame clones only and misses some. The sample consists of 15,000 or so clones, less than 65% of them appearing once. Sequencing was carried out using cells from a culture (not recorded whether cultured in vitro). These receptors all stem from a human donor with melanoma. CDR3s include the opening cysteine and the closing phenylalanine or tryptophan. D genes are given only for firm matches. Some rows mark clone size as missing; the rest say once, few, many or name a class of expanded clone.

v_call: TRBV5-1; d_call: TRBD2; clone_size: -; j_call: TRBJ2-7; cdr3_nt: TGCGCCAGCAGCCCGAGCGGGGCCGAGATCGAGCAGTACTTC; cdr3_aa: CASSPSGAEIEQYF
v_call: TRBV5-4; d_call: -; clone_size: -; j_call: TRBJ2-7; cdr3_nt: TGTGCCAGCAGCTTGTCGACAGCCACCGAGCAGTACTTC; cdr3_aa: CASSLSTATEQYF
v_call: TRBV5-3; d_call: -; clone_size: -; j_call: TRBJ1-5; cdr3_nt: TGTGCCAGAACCGGGATACAGGTGAAGGCGCCCCAGCATTTT; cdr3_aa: CARTGIQVKAPQHF
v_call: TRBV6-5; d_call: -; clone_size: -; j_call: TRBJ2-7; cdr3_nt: TGTGCCAGCAGTACAACTTGGGCGGGGACCTACGAGCAGTACTTC; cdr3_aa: CASSTTWAGTYEQYF
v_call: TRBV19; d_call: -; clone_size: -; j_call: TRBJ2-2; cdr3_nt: TGTGCCAGTAGTTTCGGGGGGAACACCGGGGAGCTGTTTTTT; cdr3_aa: CASSFGGNTGELFF
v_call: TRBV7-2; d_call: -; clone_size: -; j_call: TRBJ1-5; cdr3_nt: TGTGCCAGCAGCTTAGCAGGACAGCCCCAGCATTTT; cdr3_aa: CASSLAGQPQHF
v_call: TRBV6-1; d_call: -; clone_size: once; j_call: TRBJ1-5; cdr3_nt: TGTGCCAGCAGTGAAGGGGCGGGAGGTTATAGCAATCAGCCCCAGCATTTT; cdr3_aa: CASSEGAGGYSNQPQHF
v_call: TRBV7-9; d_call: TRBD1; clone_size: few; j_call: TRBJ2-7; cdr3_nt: TGTGCCAGCAGCCTCGCTCGACAGGGGCCCGCCGAGCAGTACTTC; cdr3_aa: CASSLARQGPAEQYF
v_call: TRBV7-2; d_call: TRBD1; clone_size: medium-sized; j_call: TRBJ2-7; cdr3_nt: TGTGCCAGCAGCTTAGTTGGGGACAGGGCAGACGAGCAGTACTTC; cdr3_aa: CASSLVGDRADEQYF
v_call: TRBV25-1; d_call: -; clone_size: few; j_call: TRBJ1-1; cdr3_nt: TGTGCCAGCAGTTTGAGGACACTAGCTTTCTTT; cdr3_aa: CASSLRTLAFF
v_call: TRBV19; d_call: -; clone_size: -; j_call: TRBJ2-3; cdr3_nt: TGTGCCAGTAAAGCAGGAACTAGCACAGATACGCAGTATTTT; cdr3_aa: CASKAGTSTDTQYF